Listed below are T cell receptor beta chains from one sample, sequenced in a study of cytomegalovirus exposure and HLA in healthy donors. Repertoires were generated with immunoSEQ multiplex PCR, while TCRdb's copy carries only in-frame clones and drops some. The sample lists 95,000 to 150,000 clones; 10% were seen once. The sequenced sample was PBMCs. The origin of the receptors is a woman aged 18-29 years in good health and CMV-seropositive. Each CDR3 is given with its conserved first and last residue. D genes are given only for firm matches. Not every row has a clone size; where given, it reads once, few, many or a size class.

few TRBJ1-2 TRBV7-9 TRBD1 TGTGCCAGCAGCTTAGCAGCGACAGGGGTGGGCTACACCTTC CASSLAATGVGYTF
- TRBJ2-7 TRBV11-3 TRBD2 TGTGCCAGCAGCTTAGACGTAGCGGGCTACTACGAGCAGTACTTC CASSLDVAGYYEQYF
few TRBJ2-5 TRBV5-6 - TGTGCCAGCAGCCCGTGGGGGCGGGAGCTGGGAGAGACCCAGTACTTC CASSPWGRELGETQYF
- TRBJ1-4 TRBV28 - TGTGCCAGCAGCATAGGGGGGGGTGGCGGAAAACTGTTTTTT CASSIGGGGGKLFF
few TRBJ2-7 TRBV6-5 TRBD2 TGTGCCAGCAGTTACCCGGGGGGGAGTGGCGAGCAGTACTTC CASSYPGGSGEQYF
- TRBJ2-2 TRBV7-8 TRBD1 TGTGCCAGCAGCTTAGTTGGACAGGGGGTGCCCGGGGAGCTGTTTTTT CASSLVGQGVPGELFF
- TRBJ1-1 TRBV7-3 - TGTGCCAGCAGCTCAGGGTCCAACACTGAAGCTTTCTTT CASSSGSNTEAFF
- TRBJ2-1 TRBV4-1 TRBD2 TGCGCCAGCAGCCCCCTTGCGGGAGGGGATGAGCAGTTCTTC CASSPLAGGDEQFF
once TRBJ1-5 TRBV28 - TGTGCCAGCACTCCCTGGGGGGGGGCTGCGGTTAATCAGCCCCAGCATTTT CASTPWGGAAVNQPQHF
- TRBJ2-3 TRBV27 - TGTGCCAGCATTCAGGGCGGCGGATCCACAGATACGCAGTATTTT CASIQGGGSTDTQYF
- TRBJ2-2 TRBV30 TRBD2 TGTGCCTGGAGTATCGGGAGGACGGGCGACACCGGGGAGCTGTTTTTT CAWSIGRTGDTGELFF
few TRBJ2-7 TRBV5-1 - TGCGCCAGCAGCTTGGATGGCGGGTCTCAACGGTCCCAGCGGTACTTC CASSLDGGSQRSQRYF
- TRBJ2-2 TRBV4-1 - TGCGCCAGCAGCCAAGGTGGTAGCGGCTACACCGGGGAGCTGTTTTTT CASSQGGSGYTGELFF
- TRBJ2-5 TRBV7-2 TRBD1 TGTGCCAGTAAGGGACAGGGAGGAGAGACCCAGTACTTC CASKGQGGETQYF
few TRBJ1-4 TRBV4-1 - TGCGCCAGCAGCCAAGAACCAACAAATGAAAAACTGTTTTTT CASSQEPTNEKLFF
- TRBJ2-7 TRBV7-3 - TGTGCCAGCAGCCCGGGGGGTTGGGACAAGCAGTACTTC CASSPGGWDKQYF
- TRBJ2-3 TRBV18 - TGTGCCAGCTCACCCAGTCCGACAGATACGCAGTATTTT CASSPSPTDTQYF
- TRBJ2-1 TRBV13 TRBD2 TGTGCCAGCAGCATAGGGACTAGCGGAAACAATGAGCAGTTCTTC CASSIGTSGNNEQFF
- TRBJ2-1 TRBV5-1 - TGCGCCAGCAGCTTGGAAAGACTAGAGCAGTTCTTC CASSLERLEQFF
- TRBJ1-1 TRBV28 TRBD1 TGTGCCAGCAGTCTTCCCGGGACAGGGATCCCTGAAGCTTTCTTT CASSLPGTGIPEAFF
- TRBJ1-2 TRBV6-1 - TGTGCCAGCAGTGAACTCGATGGCTACACCTTC CASSELDGYTF
- TRBJ1-1 TRBV6-6 - TGTGCCAGCACCCAAACCTCGACAGGGAACACTGAAGCTTTCTTT CASTQTSTGNTEAFF
- TRBJ2-7 TRBV5-4 - TGTGCCAGCAGCTTCTTGGGGAGGCCCTACGAGCAGTACTTC CASSFLGRPYEQYF
- TRBJ2-1 TRBV7-9 TRBD2 TGTGCCAGCAGCACGACTAGCTCGGGAAATGAGCAGTTCTTC CASSTTSSGNEQFF
few TRBJ2-3 TRBV29-1 - TGCAGCGTTCACCAGAAGTTGGTTAATACGCAGTATTTT CSVHQKLVNTQYF
few TRBJ1-1 TRBV14 TRBD1 TGTGCCAGCAGCCATCACGCAGGGGGAGGCACTGAAGCTTTCTTT CASSHHAGGGTEAFF
- TRBJ1-2 TRBV2 TRBD1 TGTGCCAGCAGTGAACAGGGGGCGCGGTATGGCTACACCTTC CASSEQGARYGYTF
few TRBJ1-2 TRBV30 - TGTGCCTGGAGGAGGGCAGAGAACTATGGCTACACCTTC CAWRRAENYGYTF
- TRBJ1-2 TRBV4-1 - TGCGCCAGCAGCTCGGGTTCTAGTGGAGGCTACACCTTC CASSSGSSGGYTF
few TRBJ2-2 TRBV19 - TGTGCCAGTAGTATAGGGGCCGTCACCGGGGAGCTGTTTTTT CASSIGAVTGELFF
- TRBJ1-2 TRBV7-9 - TGTGCCAGCAGCTCGTATTTAATGTCCGCCGGGGGCTACACCTTC CASSSYLMSAGGYTF
few TRBJ1-3 TRBV29-1 TRBD1 TGCAGCGTTGGTTATGGGACAGGGGCTGGAAACACCATATATTTT CSVGYGTGAGNTIYF
- TRBJ2-1 TRBV19 - TGTGCCAGTAGTTGGGGACTTGTTACCAATGAGCAGTTCTTC CASSWGLVTNEQFF
- TRBJ1-4 TRBV30 TRBD1 TGTGCCTGGGAGCACTCCCCCGCTACAGGGGGCAGGGGTAATGAAAAACTGTTTTTT CAWEHSPATGGRGNEKLFF
- TRBJ2-1 TRBV30 TRBD2 TGTGCCTGGAGTCCTCTAGCGGAGGAGCAGTTCTTC CAWSPLAEEQFF
few TRBJ2-1 TRBV7-2 TRBD1 TGTGCCAGCAGCTTAGCCCCCGGACAGGGTGAAGCGAAGTTCTTC CASSLAPGQGEAKFF
few TRBJ1-1 TRBV27 TRBD1 TGTGCCAGCAGTCAACAGGGGTACACTGAAGCTTTCTTT CASSQQGYTEAFF
few TRBJ2-3 TRBV4-2 TRBD1 TGTGCCAGCAGCCAAGGGACAGGGGGCGCGGATACGCAGTATTTT CASSQGTGGADTQYF
- TRBJ1-2 TRBV4-2 - TGTGCCAGCAGCCAAGAGGAGACGGCATACTATGGCTACACCTTC CASSQEETAYYGYTF
few TRBJ2-1 TRBV30 TRBD2 TGTGCCTGGAGTGCCTCGAGGGGACTAGCGGGACTCGAGCAGTTCTTC CAWSASRGLAGLEQFF
- TRBJ2-3 TRBV4-1 TRBD2 TGCGCCAGCAGCCTTCGCGGGGGAAGCACAGATACGCAGTATTTT CASSLRGGSTDTQYF
- TRBJ2-2 TRBV7-6 TRBD2 TGTGCCAGCAGCACTAGCGGGAGAAACTCCGGGGAGCTGTTTTTT CASSTSGRNSGELFF
few TRBJ1-4 TRBV6-1 - TGTGCCAGCAGTGATAGGGGAGGTTATGAAAAACTGTTTTTT CASSDRGGYEKLFF
few TRBJ2-1 TRBV7-2 TRBD2 TGTGCCAGCAGCTCAAGACTAGCGGACTCCTACAATGAGCAGTTCTTC CASSSRLADSYNEQFF
few TRBJ2-7 TRBV30 - TGTGCCTGGAGGGGGATCAGAGGGTCCAACGAGCAGTACTTC CAWRGIRGSNEQYF
- TRBJ2-7 TRBV19 - TGTGCCAGTAGTATGGCAGGGGCGCGTGAGCAGTACTTC CASSMAGAREQYF
- TRBJ1-5 TRBV2 TRBD1 TGTGCCAGCCATGACAGGGAAGGCAATCAGCCCCAGCATTTT CASHDREGNQPQHF
- TRBJ1-1 TRBV6-6 - TGTGCCAGCAGAAAACCGGGTAAGAACACTGAAGCTTTCTTT CASRKPGKNTEAFF
- TRBJ2-7 TRBV10-3 - TGTGCCATCAGTGATTTAGTGGACGAGCAGTACTTC CAISDLVDEQYF
few TRBJ2-1 TRBV5-4 TRBD2 TGTGCCAGCAGCCGGGGGTCTAGCGGGAACTCCTACAATGAGCAGTTCTTC CASSRGSSGNSYNEQFF
- TRBJ1-5 TRBV9 - TGTGCCAGCAGCCCACAGGGTGGCAATCAGCCCCAGCATTTT CASSPQGGNQPQHF
few TRBJ2-7 TRBV7-9 - TGTGCCAGCAGCCCCGTGGGGGGTGTGAATCGGGAGCAGTACTTC CASSPVGGVNREQYF